This TCR beta chain was sequenced for a study of blood T cell repertoires in COVID-19. The assay was immunoSEQ multiplex PCR, and TCRdb's table has in-frame clones only and misses some. The table includes 140,000 or so clones, around 90% detected once. This receptor was taken from a woman older than 75 with acute or convalescent COVID-19. Sequenced material: peripheral blood.

The CDR3 sequence is CASSYRPGINYGYTF. In DNA form, the CDR3 reads TGTGCCAGCAGTTACCGACCCGGGATAAACTATGGCTACACCTTC. The chain joins TRBV6-2 or TRBV6-3 to TRBJ1-2; D not certain. Trimming stripped 2 bases from V and 2 bases from J, with 12 bases between. The CDR3 runs 15 residues. CDR1 and CDR2 from the germline V gene are MNHEY and SVGEGT.